These 21 T cell receptor beta chains came from one sample sequenced in a study of T cells after yellow fever vaccination. TCRdb re-called the 5' RACE reads with MiXCR, one entry per CDR3 protein. This table holds under 500,000 distinct CDR3 sequences, around a sixth found once. Sequencing was performed on PBMCs, taken before the yellow fever booster vaccination. These receptors came from a man aged 18 to 30 who received the YFV17D yellow fever vaccine.

The chain is built from TRBV4-1 and TRBJ2-7; D is possibly TRBD2 (6 bases). This CDR3 is 13 amino acids long. V lost 3 bases and J lost 6, with 12 bases in between. Germline V CDR1 and CDR2: MGHRA, YSYEKL. The DNA of the CDR3 is TGCGCCAGCAGCCAGGAGGGATCCCCCGAGCAGTACGTC. Its protein is CASSQEGSPEQYV.

The table lists this clonotype with a few counts. The chain carries TRBV7-3 and TRBJ2-2; D possibly corresponds to TRBD1 (5 bases). The CDR3 contains 15 residues. Germline CDR1 and CDR2: SGHTA and FQGTGA. Trimming pared 5 bases from V and 4 bases from J, leaving 14 bases between. CDR3 sequence (DNA): TGTGCCAGCAGCCCCCAGGGTATGGGCACCGGGGAGCTGTTTTTT. It yields the protein CASSPQGMGTGELFF.

In its sample, this clonotype was seen a few times. This chain uses TRBV29-1 with TRBJ2-1; D not certain. Germline V lookup: CDR1 SQVTM, CDR2 ANQGSEA. The V and J ends lost 3 bases and 5 bases respectively, with 17 bases between them. This CDR3 comprises 15 residues. CDR3 region: CSVDPPTEPHNEQFF. In nucleotides, the CDR3 is TGCAGCGTTGATCCCCCAACGGAGCCTCACAATGAGCAGTTCTTC.

The table lists this clonotype with a few counts. The gene calls are TRBV5-1 and TRBJ2-3, with a possible D match to TRBD2 (5 bases). Germline CDR1 SGHRS, CDR2 YFSETQ. The CDR3 has 16 amino acids. Trimming pared 1 base from V and 3 bases from J, leaving 15 bases between. The CDR3, as DNA: TGCGCCAGCAGCTTGCCGACTATCTCGCTTACAGATACGCAGTATTTT. Encoded protein: CASSLPTISLTDTQYF.

This clonotype was detected a few times. This chain uses TRBV5-1 with TRBJ1-5; 7 bases map to TRBD1. The CDR3 is 14 amino acids. Unmatched junction bases numbered 6, after V lost 3 bases and J lost 6 bases. Looked up from germline, CDR1 is SGHRS and CDR2 is YFSETQ. The CDR3: CASSSDRARQPQHF. Written as DNA, the CDR3 is TGCGCCAGCAGCTCCGACAGGGCCCGTCAGCCCCAGCATTTT.

The table lists this clonotype with a few counts. This CDR3 reads CASSPAGQGNEKLFF. CDR3 in DNA: TGTGCCAGCAGCCCTGCGGGACAGGGGAATGAAAAACTGTTTTTT. The chain recombines TRBV7-9 with TRBJ1-4, with 10 bases that match TRBD1. The V and J ends lost 5 bases and 5 bases, in that order; junction bases with no gene match: 5. Germline V gene data show CDR1 as SEHNR and CDR2 as FQNEAQ (reference sequence). The CDR3 spans 15 residues. Filled out from reference TRBV7-9 and TRBJ1-4, the complete variable domain reads DTGVSQNPRHKITKRGQNVTFRCDPISEHNRLYWYRQTLGQGPEFLTYFQNEAQLEKSRLLSDRFSAERPKGSFSTLEIQRTEQGDSAMYLCASSPAGQGNEKLFFGSGTQLSVL.

This clonotype occurred many times. The CDR3: CASSVTGGYEQYF. The CDR3 bases are TGTGCCAGCAGTGTTACAGGGGGCTACGAGCAGTACTTC. The chain couples TRBV12-3 or TRBV12-4 to TRBJ2-7; 8 nucleotides line up with TRBD1. V dropped 5 bases and J dropped 3; count of bases not matched to a gene: 3. The CDR3 extends over 13 amino acids.

This clonotype has just one count. The gene calls are TRBV28 and TRBJ1-2; perhaps TRBD1 as D (5 bases). The V gene lost 2 bases and the J gene lost 8 bases, with 12 bases spanning the gap. The CDR3 totals 13 residues. The germline gives CDR1 MDHEN, CDR2 SYDVKM. CDR3 nucleotide sequence: TGTGCCAGCAGTTTACCACAGGTAGTCGGCTACACCTTC. Encoded protein: CASSLPQVVGYTF.

This chain uses TRBV4-3 with TRBJ2-7, with D hard to call. V dropped 1 base and J dropped 3 bases, with 10 bases sitting between them. The CDR3 is made up of 14 amino acids. Germline assignment: CDR1 LGHNA and CDR2 YSLEER. The CDR3 DNA sequence: TGCGCCAGCAGCCAAGTTATAACAGACTACGAGCAGTACTTC. It is translated as CASSQVITDYEQYF.

The genes are TRBV20-1 and TRBJ2-1, with D possibly matching TRBD2 (6 bases). V dropped 5 bases and J dropped 1 base, with 18 bases sitting between them. CDR1 and CDR2 (germline): DFQATT, SNEGSKA (reference sequence). The CDR3 is 16 residues long. CDR3 coding DNA: TGCAGTGCTCGAGGGAGCGGCGGGGAGTCCTACAATGAGCAGTTCTTC. Its protein is CSARGSGGESYNEQFF.

This clonotype has a count of ten or more. The V call is TRBV11-2, the J call TRBJ2-2; 8 bases are a match to TRBD2. The length of the CDR3 is 17 residues. CDR1 is SGHAT and CDR2 is FQNNGV in the germline V gene. The junction had 13 bases not matched to a gene; V was cut back by 5 bases and J by 5 bases. This chain's CDR3 is CASSPPVGGGRTGELFF. The CDR3 bases are TGTGCCAGCAGCCCGCCGGTCGGCGGGGGGAGGACCGGGGAGCTGTTTTTT.

This chain joins TRBV20-1 and TRBJ2-7; D possibly corresponds to TRBD2 (6 bases). Germline loops: CDR1 DFQATT, CDR2 SNEGSKA (reference sequence). The CDR3 is 14 residues long. The V and J ends lost 6 bases and 1 base respectively, with 16 bases between them. CDR3 loop: CSARELAESYEQYV. The CDR3 nucleotides read TGCAGTGCCCGCGAACTAGCTGAATCCTACGAGCAGTACGTC.

The CDR3 here is CASSGTGPPSEQYF. CDR3 DNA: TGCGCCAGCAGCGGTACAGGGCCCCCGAGCGAGCAGTACTTC. The chain recombines TRBV10-2 with TRBJ2-7; D is possibly TRBD1 (6 bases). This CDR3 has 14 residues. The germline V gene has CDR1 WSHSY and CDR2 SAAADI. The V gene lost 6 bases and the J gene lost 6 bases, with 18 bases spanning the gap.

This clonotype was picked up many times. The CDR3 reads CASSPRGYNEQFF. CDR3 nucleotide sequence: TGTGCCAGCTCACCGAGGGGTTACAATGAGCAGTTCTTC. The chain couples TRBV18 to TRBJ2-1; D may be TRBD1 or TRBD2 (5 bases each). The CDR3 is made up of 13 amino acids. Trimming left V 3 bases short and J 4 bases short, with 7 bases between. CDR1 and CDR2 (germline): KGHSH, LQKENI.

There are many counts of this clonotype. The CDR3: CASSLEWTGELFF. The CDR3 bases are TGTGCCAGCAGTCTCGAGTGGACCGGGGAGCTGTTTTTT. This chain joins TRBV27 and TRBJ2-2; D not certain. The CDR3 runs 13 residues. Germline V lookup: CDR1 MNHEY, CDR2 SMNVEV (reference sequence). V lost 5 bases to trimming and J lost 5 bases, with 9 bases between them.

This clonotype was detected a few times. The chain is built from TRBV6-2 or TRBV6-3 and TRBJ1-2; D is perhaps TRBD1 (6 bases). Germline values: CDR1 MNHEY, CDR2 SVGEGT. With 3 bases removed from V and 4 bases from J, the gap between germline ends came to 21 bases. The CDR3 has 17 residues. This CDR3 reads CASSYVMGRTAGYGYTF. CDR3 in DNA: TGTGCCAGCAGTTATGTGATGGGCCGGACAGCGGGCTATGGCTACACCTTC.

The J gene is TRBJ2-1, the V gene TRBV5-1, with D tentatively TRBD1 (6 bases). CDR1 is SGHRS, CDR2 YFSETQ, per germline. The CDR3 loop spans 16 amino acids. V gave up 0 bases and J gave up 3 bases, with 13 bases separating them. CDR3 coding DNA: TGCGCCAGCAGCTTGGGGGCAGGGGTGAACTACAATGAGCAGTTCTTC. Translating gives CASSLGAGVNYNEQFF.

The chain combines TRBV29-1 with TRBJ2-7; D call uncertain. The CDR3 runs to 10 residues. The germline gives CDR1 SQVTM, CDR2 ANQGSEA. The CDR3 is CSAKGYEQYF. The DNA for the CDR3 is TGCAGTGCGAAGGGCTACGAGCAGTACTTC.

The gene calls are TRBV27 and TRBJ1-1, with TRBD1 identical over 10 bases. Trimming removed 3 bases from V and 5 bases from J; junction bases left unmatched: 3. This CDR3 contains 14 residues. Germline V gene lookup returns CDR1 MNHEY and CDR2 SMNVEV (reference sequence). CDR3 DNA sequence: TGTGCCAGCAGTTTGGGACAGGGGTGGACTGAAGCTTTCTTT. Its protein is CASSLGQGWTEAFF.

This CDR3 is CASSLGAGAQNIQYF. In DNA, the CDR3 is TGTGCCAGCAGCTTAGGGGCCGGGGCACAAAACATTCAGTACTTC. The rearrangement joins TRBV7-2 to TRBJ2-4; possibly TRBD1 or TRBD2 for D (5 bases each). Germline loops: CDR1 SGHTA, CDR2 FQGNSA. Trimming took 1 base from V and 5 from J, leaving 12 bases between them. This CDR3 spans 15 amino acids.

Points on this clonotype: A read error may be the cause here, since a much bigger clone is one base away. V usage is TRBV6-5 and J usage is TRBJ1-1; D unresolved. The germline gives CDR1 MNHEY, CDR2 SVGAGI. The CDR3 is 10 residues long. The germline V and J ends were trimmed by 4 bases and 4 bases, with 1 base remaining between them. The CDR3 region has the DNA TGTGCCAGCAGTTTCACTGAAGCTTTCTTT. It codes for CASSFTEAFF.